Presented here are 20 T cell receptor beta chains from one specimen sequenced in a study of Ad26.COV2.S vaccination and SARS-CoV-2 variants. The treatment here: some 19 received Ad26.COV2.S at low or high dose, single or two shots; a few received placebo; per-sample allocation not given. It was on day 63 after the first vaccine or placebo injection that samples were taken. The method was immunoSEQ multiplex PCR; TCRdb's version includes in-frame clones alone and lacks a portion of them. The sample records roughly 420,000 clones, more than 75% being singletons. Sequenced here: peripheral blood, sampled in a trial of Ad26.COV2.S vaccine versus placebo. Receptors were obtained from a person between 18 and 60 years old who received the Ad26.COV2.S COVID-19 vaccine or a placebo.

This clone appeared a few times. This chain links TRBV19 with TRBJ2-2; D perhaps matches TRBD1 (7 bases). This CDR3 contains 16 residues. V gave up 8 bases and J gave up 4 bases, with 20 bases separating them. CDR1 is LNHDA, CDR2 SQIVND, per germline (reference sequence). The CDR3, as DNA: TGTGCCAGTCACTCCCGACAGGGAGGATTCACCGGGGAGCTGTTTTTT. This translates into CASHSRQGGFTGELFF.

The chain uses TRBV2 and TRBJ2-3, with TRBD2 as a possible D gene (5 bases). This CDR3 region has 14 residues. V was cut by 6 bases and J by 1 base, with 11 bases left in between. From germline, CDR1 is SNHLY and CDR2 FYNNEI. In DNA, the CDR3 is TGTGCCAGCAGGGTTATGAGGGGCACAGATACGCAGTATTTT. Translating it yields CASRVMRGTDTQYF. The variable domain in full, with the rest retrieved from reference TRBV2 and TRBJ2-3, is EPEVTQTPSHQVTQMGQEVILRCVPISNHLYFYWYRQILGQKVEFLVSFYNNEISEKSEIFDDQFSVERPDGSNFTLKIRSTKLEDSAMYFCASRVMRGTDTQYFGPGTRLTVL.

The chain recombines TRBV2 with TRBJ2-5; D is unresolved. The germline V gene encodes CDR1 SNHLY and CDR2 FYNNEI. The CDR3 totals 16 residues. The V end was cut by 2 bases, the J end by 4 bases, with 17 bases between. CDR3 sequence: CASSEWPSGPLETQYF. The CDR3 bases are TGTGCCAGCAGTGAATGGCCTTCCGGACCCCTAGAGACCCAGTACTTC.

The CDR3 region is CASSSTFGGGRSSGANVLTF. The CDR3 region has the DNA TGTGCCAGCAGTTCAACCTTTGGGGGGGGGCGAAGCTCTGGGGCCAACGTCCTGACTTTC. The V gene is TRBV27, the J gene TRBJ2-6; tentative D call: TRBD2 (7 bases). The CDR3 extends over 20 amino acids. Germline V gene data show CDR1 as MNHEY and CDR2 as SMNVEV (reference sequence). Trimming pared 4 bases from V and 0 bases from J, leaving 22 bases between.

J is TRBJ2-5 and V is TRBV7-9, with D tentatively TRBD1 or TRBD2 (5 bases each). This CDR3 is 13 amino acids long. CDR1 is SEHNR, CDR2 FQNEAQ, per germline (reference sequence). V lost 8 bases and J 2 bases, leaving 12 bases between the germline ends. The CDR3 spells CASGTWSQETQYF. As DNA, the CDR3 is TGTGCCAGCGGGACCTGGAGTCAAGAGACCCAGTACTTC. Together with reference TRBV7-9 and TRBJ2-5, the CDR3 gives the full variable domain: DTGVSQNPRHKITKRGQNVTFRCDPISEHNRLYWYRQTLGQGPEFLTYFQNEAQLEKSRLLSDRFSAERPKGSFSTLEIQRTEQGDSAMYLCASGTWSQETQYFGPGTRLLVL.

This clone was seen only once. V usage is TRBV7-9 and J usage is TRBJ1-1; D uncertain. With 4 bases removed from V and 3 bases from J, the gap between germline ends came to 12 bases. Germline values: CDR1 SEHNR, CDR2 FQNEAQ (reference sequence). There are 14 residues in the CDR3. The CDR3 spells CASSSHAGDTEAFF. As DNA, the CDR3 is TGTGCCAGCAGCTCCCACGCCGGGGACACTGAAGCTTTCTTT.

This chain uses TRBV28 with TRBJ2-7; 7 bases fit TRBD1. CDR3 size: 16 residues. The trim removed 3 bases at V and 0 bases at J, leaving 8 bases unmatched. Looked up from germline, CDR1 is MDHEN and CDR2 is SYDVKM. The CDR3, as DNA: TGTGCCAGCAGTTTTAAGCTCAGGGACAGCTCCTACGAGCAGTACTTC. Protein: CASSFKLRDSSYEQYF.

The chain employs TRBV7-3 and TRBJ2-5; D is perhaps TRBD1 or TRBD2 (5 bases each). V was shortened by 5 bases and J by 3 bases, with 16 bases between the two germline ends. This CDR3 has 15 residues. Per germline, CDR1 SGHTA and CDR2 FQGTGA. CDR3 loop: CASSVVWDPEETQYF. In DNA, the CDR3 is TGTGCCAGCAGCGTCGTGTGGGACCCCGAAGAGACCCAGTACTTC.

The chain carries TRBV3-1 (or the pseudogene TRBV3-2) and TRBJ1-2; no definite D call. The CDR3 is 12 amino acids. Trimming removed 4 bases at V and 5 bases at J, with 8 bases between. Germline V gives CDR1 LGHDT, CDR2 YNNKEL (reference sequence). CDR3 protein: CASSLMNYGYTF. Here the CDR3 DNA reads TGTGCCAGCAGCCTTATGAATTATGGCTACACCTTC.

The count of this clone is one. CDR3 amino acids: CASSQDGTGYQPQHF. The CDR3, as DNA: TGCGCCAGCAGCCAAGACGGGACAGGGTATCAGCCCCAGCATTTT. J is TRBJ1-5 and V is TRBV4-1, with 9 nucleotides matching TRBD1. CDR1 is MGHRA and CDR2 is YSYEKL in the germline V gene. This CDR3 spans 15 amino acids. V shed 0 bases and J 5 bases; nucleotides not matched to a gene: 2.

The V call is TRBV15, the J call TRBJ1-3; a possible D gene is TRBD1 (5 bases). The germline gives CDR1 LNHNV, CDR2 YYDKDF (reference sequence). V shed 4 bases and J shed 3 bases, with 7 bases lying between them. This CDR3 comprises 13 residues. The CDR3 protein is CATSTRVGNTIYF. CDR3 nucleotides: TGTGCCACCAGCACCAGGGTTGGAAACACCATATATTTT.

The chain employs TRBV12-3 or TRBV12-4 and TRBJ2-3; D unresolved. This CDR3 comprises 12 residues. Deletions cut 1 base from V and 2 bases from J, with 1 base between. The CDR3 DNA is TGTGCCAGCAGTTTAGTCACAGATACGCAGTATTTT. Translating it yields CASSLVTDTQYF.

The chain employs TRBV7-8 and TRBJ2-1; D remains unclear. The ends were cut back, 3 bases at V and 6 bases at J, with 15 bases in the middle. Germline values: CDR1 SGHVS, CDR2 FQNEAQ. The CDR3 contains 15 residues. The CDR3 reads CASSFSNLYFNEQFF. The CDR3 DNA reads TGTGCCAGCAGCTTTAGTAATTTGTACTTCAATGAGCAGTTCTTC.

The rearrangement uses TRBV11-3 and TRBJ1-3; D is perhaps TRBD1 (5 bases). Germline V lookup: CDR1 SGHNT, CDR2 YENEEA. Deletions cut 6 bases from V and 3 bases from J, with 18 bases between. This CDR3 has 16 amino acids. The CDR3 is CASRFARGRNGNTIYF. DNA for the CDR3: TGTGCCAGCAGATTTGCCCGGGGGAGGAATGGAAACACCATATATTTT.

V is TRBV28 and J is TRBJ2-1; possible D gene TRBD1, 5 bases. V was cut by 4 bases and J by 5 bases, with 15 bases left in between. The CDR3 totals 15 residues. CDR1 is MDHEN, CDR2 SYDVKM, per germline. The CDR3 DNA follows: TGTGCCAGCAGTTGGGCAGGGCCTCTTGACAATGAGCAGTTCTTC. Encoded protein: CASSWAGPLDNEQFF.

The gene calls are TRBV29-1 and TRBJ1-1, with D unclear. Germline CDR1 SQVTM, CDR2 ANQGSEA. Trimming took off 4 bases at V and 1 base at J, with 10 bases between the two ends. This CDR3 has 13 amino acids. The CDR3 reads CSVAGLGNTEAFF. DNA of the CDR3: TGCAGCGTTGCAGGTCTGGGGAACACTGAAGCTTTCTTT. Based on the CDR3 plus reference TRBV29-1 and TRBJ1-1, the full variable domain is SAVISQKPSRDICQRGTSLTIQCQVDSQVTMMFWYRQQPGQSLTLIATANQGSEATYESGFVIDKFPISRPNLTFSTLTVSNMSPEDSSIYLCSVAGLGNTEAFFGQGTRLTVV.

V usage is TRBV28 and J usage is TRBJ2-5, with TRBD2 matching over 9 bases. The ends lost 2 bases at V and 0 bases at J; junction bases unmatched: 4. The germline V gene encodes CDR1 MDHEN and CDR2 SYDVKM. The length of the CDR3 is 16 residues. The CDR3 spells CASSLAGGTYQETQYF. CDR3 DNA sequence: TGTGCCAGCAGTTTAGCGGGGGGGACGTACCAAGAGACCCAGTACTTC. Variable domain in full (rest from reference TRBV28 and TRBJ2-5): DVKVTQSSRYLVKRTGEKVFLECVQDMDHENMFWYRQDPGLGLRLIYFSYDVKMKEKGDIPEGYSVSREKKERFSLILESASTNQTSMYLCASSLAGGTYQETQYFGPGTRLLVL.

This rearrangement joins TRBV9 to TRBJ2-6, with TRBD2 matching 7 bases. Germline CDR1 SGDLS, CDR2 YYNGEE. Trimming took 2 bases from V and 4 from J; bases not matched to a gene: 12. The CDR3 runs 18 residues. This CDR3 reads CASSVGRGPALGANVLTF. CDR3 coding DNA: TGTGCCAGCAGCGTGGGGAGGGGTCCGGCTCTGGGGGCCAACGTCCTGACTTTC.

The CDR3 sequence: CASSYRDRAYGYTF. CDR3 sequence (DNA): TGTGCCAGCAGCTACCGGGACAGGGCTTATGGCTACACCTTC. This sequence joins TRBV5-4 and TRBJ1-2; 9 bases agree with TRBD1. Germline CDR1 is SGHNT and CDR2 is YYREEE (reference sequence). This CDR3 comprises 14 residues. J lost 5 bases, V lost 3 bases, and 5 bases had no gene match.

The chain is built from TRBV3-1 (or the pseudogene TRBV3-2) and TRBJ2-7; possibly TRBD2 for D (5 bases). Germline assignment: CDR1 LGHDT and CDR2 YNNKEL (reference sequence). This CDR3 has 15 amino acids. Trimming shortened V by 3 bases and J by 1 base, and 13 bases separated the two germline ends. As DNA, the CDR3 is TGTGCCAGCAGCCAGGCTTTGGCGGGTTCCTACGAGCAGTACTTC. This sequence encodes CASSQALAGSYEQYF.